What follows are 19 T cell receptor beta chains derived from one specimen sequenced in a study of cytomegalovirus exposure and HLA in healthy donors listed by TCRdb under 2017. Libraries were built with the immunoSEQ multiplex PCR assay. A mixture of 60 forward primers for TCR Vbeta segments and 13 reverse primers for TCR Jbeta segments was used in the multiplex PCR. The table comes from immuneACCESS by way of TCRdb, which keeps in-frame sequences with V and J called. Part of the clones is missing from these tables; in studies checked, under half for an unresolved V gene and the rest for unknown reasons. In this sample the table shows around 170,000 clones, about 80% of which occur a single time. Clones ranked in the top ten supply under 0.75% of the sample. The sequencing input was PBMCs. Receptor source: a woman aged 40 to 49 in good health and CMV-seronegative.

The chain combines TRBV18 with TRBJ1-6, with 10 bases identical to TRBD1. Germline lookup yields CDR1 KGHSH and CDR2 LQKENI. The CDR3 totals 15 residues. J lost 9 bases, V lost 3 bases, and 5 bases had no gene match. CDR3 region: CASSPVTGGSSPLHF. The CDR3 bases are TGTGCCAGCTCACCGGTGACAGGGGGCAGTTCACCCCTCCACTTT.

The V and J genes are TRBV5-1 and TRBJ1-1; 8 bases fit TRBD1. V lost 4 bases to trimming and J lost 6 bases; unmatched junction nucleotides: 8. Germline V gene sequence: CDR1 SGHRS, CDR2 YFSETQ. The CDR3 is made up of 14 amino acids. This CDR3 is CASSGTGGLAEAFF. The CDR3 bases are TGCGCCAGCAGCGGGACAGGAGGATTGGCTGAAGCTTTCTTT. The variable domain in full, with the rest retrieved from reference TRBV5-1 and TRBJ1-1, is KAGVTQTPRYLIKTRGQQVTLSCSPISGHRSVSWYQQTPGQGLQFLFEYFSETQRNKGNFPGRFSGRQFSNSRSEMNVSTLELGDSALYLCASSGTGGLAEAFFGQGTRLTVV.

The V call is TRBV9, the J call TRBJ2-3, with 8 bases lining up with TRBD2. CDR3 size: 13 residues. Germline-derived CDR1 and CDR2 are SGDLS and YYNGEE. Germline trimming cut 3 bases from V and 12 bases from J; bases unmatched to any gene: 9. The CDR3 is CASSERSGGEQYF. The CDR3 nucleotides are TGTGCCAGCAGCGAGAGGAGCGGGGGTGAACAGTATTTT.

This clone was recorded once. The V and J genes are TRBV4-1 and TRBJ2-5, with 9 bases identical to TRBD1. The CDR3 has 16 residues. The germline V gene has CDR1 MGHRA and CDR2 YSYEKL. Trimming removed 4 bases from V and 5 bases from J; junction bases left unmatched: 11. The CDR3 protein is CASSPAGQGGSETQYF. In DNA, the CDR3 is TGCGCCAGCAGCCCGGCGGGACAGGGTGGGTCGGAGACCCAGTACTTC.

V usage is TRBV28 and J usage is TRBJ1-1, with D unresolved. CDR1 and CDR2 from the germline V gene are MDHEN and SYDVKM. Trimming took 2 bases from V and 1 from J, leaving 8 bases between them. The CDR3 has 14 amino acids. CDR3 residues: CASSLTGWNTEAFF. The CDR3 nucleotides read TGTGCCAGCAGTTTAACGGGTTGGAACACTGAAGCTTTCTTT.

V usage is TRBV5-4 and J usage is TRBJ1-2, with no clear D. The V gene's germline CDR1 is SGHNT and CDR2 YYREEE (reference sequence). The CDR3 has 14 residues. V was cut by 0 bases and J by 0 bases, with 6 bases left in between. The CDR3 sequence is CASSLEAANYGYTF. The CDR3, as DNA: TGTGCCAGCAGCTTGGAGGCGGCTAACTATGGCTACACCTTC.

The chain links TRBV6-5 to TRBJ1-5, with 9 nucleotides matching TRBD1. The CDR3 contains 15 residues. The V segment lost 5 bases and the J segment 4 bases; nucleotides outside the gene matches: 6. Looked up from germline, CDR1 is MNHEY and CDR2 is SVGAGI. The CDR3 here is CASSPGQGGNQPQHF. The CDR3 region has the DNA TGTGCCAGCAGTCCGGGACAGGGAGGTAATCAGCCCCAGCATTTT.

The rearrangement uses TRBV7-9 and TRBJ1-1; the D gene is possibly TRBD1 (6 bases). Trimming removed 1 base from V and 5 bases from J, with 11 bases in between. This CDR3 region has 14 residues. The germline CDR1 and CDR2 sequences are SEHNR and FQNEAQ (reference sequence). CDR3 sequence (DNA): TGTGCCAGCAGCTTAGACGGCCAGGGGACTGAAGCTTTCTTT. As protein: CASSLDGQGTEAFF.

The chain is built from TRBV10-3 and TRBJ2-7, with 7 bases lining up with TRBD1. Trimming cost V 3 bases and J 4 bases; bases outside gene matches: 6. This CDR3 contains 14 residues. Germline lookup yields CDR1 ENHRY and CDR2 SYGVKD. The CDR3 region is CAISDRGGGYEQYF. The CDR3 DNA follows: TGTGCCATCAGTGATCGAGGGGGCGGGTACGAGCAGTACTTC.

The chain links TRBV27 to TRBJ2-7; 9 bases are shared with TRBD1. The V gene end was trimmed by 5 bases and the J gene end by 7 bases; junction bases not matched to a gene: 6. This CDR3 has 13 amino acids. CDR1 is MNHEY, CDR2 SMNVEV, per germline (reference sequence). DNA of the CDR3: TGTGCCAGCAGTACGACAGGGGGTTGTGAGCAGTACTTC. Amino acids: CASSTTGGCEQYF.

This clone showed up just once. V and J are TRBV30 and TRBJ1-5; 11 bases match TRBD1. The V gene end was trimmed by 0 bases and the J gene end by 3 bases; junction bases not matched to a gene: 13. The germline V gene has CDR1 GTSNPN and CDR2 SVGIG (reference sequence). The CDR3 runs to 19 residues. DNA for the CDR3: TGTGCCTGGAGTGTACATCGGGACAGGGGGTTGTCCCCCAATCAGCCCCAGCATTTT. Translation: CAWSVHRDRGLSPNQPQHF.

The genes are TRBV19 and TRBJ2-7; 10 bases agree with TRBD2. This CDR3 has 15 residues. Trimming cost V 2 bases and J 6 bases; bases outside gene matches: 7. CDR1 and CDR2 (germline): LNHDA, SQIVND (reference sequence). CDR3 sequence reads: CASSIKLAGVGEQYF. The CDR3 nucleotides are TGTGCCAGTAGTATAAAGCTAGCGGGAGTTGGCGAGCAGTACTTC.

The CDR3 spells CASSQGQGNDEQFF. CDR3 DNA: TGCGCCAGCAGCCAAGGGCAGGGTAACGATGAGCAGTTCTTC. The V gene is TRBV4-3, the J gene TRBJ2-1, with a weak D call TRBD1 (5 bases). Germline V lookup: CDR1 LGHNA, CDR2 YSLEER. V shed 1 base and J shed 8 bases, with 12 bases lying between them. This CDR3 has 14 residues.

The V gene is TRBV10-2, the J gene TRBJ1-2; D call uncertain. Germline CDR1 is WSHSY and CDR2 is SAAADI. Trimming left V 7 bases short and J 3 bases short, with 9 bases between. CDR3 length equals 12 residues. The DNA for the CDR3 is TGCGCCAGCACCGTTGGAGACTATGGCTACACCTTC. This encodes CASTVGDYGYTF.

CDR3 protein: CASSKGAWRATNEKLFF. In DNA form, the CDR3 reads TGTGCCAGCAGCAAAGGGGCTTGGAGGGCTACTAATGAAAAACTGTTTTTT. This sequence joins TRBV21-1 and TRBJ1-4. TRBV21-1 is a known pseudogene. This CDR3 region has 17 residues.

This chain joins TRBV6-4 and TRBJ2-3, with TRBD1 as a possible D gene (7 bases). Trimming stripped 6 bases from V and 6 bases from J, with 10 bases between. The CDR3 covers 12 residues. In germline, CDR1 is MRHNA, CDR2 SNTAGT. The CDR3 nucleotides read TGTGCCAGCAGCTCAGGGGGGGATACGCAGTATTTT. It codes for CASSSGGDTQYF.

This clone was seen just once. The rearrangement joins TRBV5-4 to TRBJ1-3; TRBD1 might be the D (5 bases). CDR1 and CDR2 (germline): SGHNT, YYREEE (reference sequence). The CDR3 extends over 15 amino acids. V was shortened by 3 bases and J by 3 bases, with 13 bases between the two germline ends. As DNA, the CDR3 is TGTGCCAGCAGCTCTACAGGTTCCTTTGGAAACACCATATATTTT. This gives the protein CASSSTGSFGNTIYF. The entire variable domain, with the rest obtained from reference TRBV5-4 and TRBJ1-3, is as follows: ETGVTQSPTHLIKTRGQQVTLRCSSQSGHNTVSWYQQALGQGPQFIFQYYREEENGRGNFPPRFSGLQFPNYSSELNVNALELDDSALYLCASSSTGSFGNTIYFGEGSWLTVV.

This chain uses TRBV25-1 with TRBJ2-5; 16 positions agree with TRBD2. The V and J ends lost 1 base and 5 bases, in that order; junction bases with no gene match: 4. This CDR3 has 17 residues. Germline-derived CDR1 and CDR2 are MGHDK and SYGVNS. CDR3 bases: TGTGCCAGCAGTGAATGGGGGACTAGCGGGAGGGAGGAGACCCAGTACTTC. It specifies CASSEWGTSGREETQYF.

This clone was observed many times. CDR3 coding DNA: TGTGCCAGCCGCCGGAGTCTCATGAACACTGAAGCTTTCTTT. It specifies CASRRSLMNTEAFF. This chain uses TRBV5-6 with TRBJ1-1, with D unclear. The CDR3 is 14 amino acids. Germline V lookup: CDR1 SGHDT, CDR2 YYEEEE. V shed 7 bases and J shed 0 bases, with 13 bases lying between them.